The clone carrying this T cell receptor (beta chain) was seen repeatedly, ten times or more. Its antigen remains unknown. The data were taken from a study of T cells in Graves' hyperthyroidism and ophthalmopathy. Amplified regions were TCR beta CDR3 sequences from RNA transcripts. TCR CDR3 underwent first-round RT-PCR with the HTBI primer set. One entry per CDR3 protein results from TCRdb running MiXCR on the multiplex PCR reads. The data hold approximately 700,000 distinct CDR3 sequences, with 16% observed a single time. General study findings and limits: Model output signaled ophthalmopathy a median approximately 6 months ahead of onset. Blood held most thyroid clonotypes expanded above 0.001 frequency.

The germline gives CDR1 SGHAT, CDR2 FQDESV (reference sequence). V was cut by 8 bases and J by 4 bases, with 10 bases left in between. The CDR3 contains 12 residues. The study left out patients who had uncontrolled infection, other autoimmune disease, pregnancy or lactation. Diagnoses were made from clinical symptoms, serum measures (thyroxine and TRAb), thyroid ultrasound and orbital computed tomography. The chain couples TRBV11-1 to TRBJ2-3; D might be TRBD2 (5 bases). The specimen was blood. The origin of this receptor is a man aged 18 to 30 with Graves' hyperthyroidism. The CDR3: CASAERADTQYF. DNA of the CDR3: TGTGCCAGCGCGGAGAGGGCAGATACGCAGTATTTT.